Each of the 15 T cell receptor beta chains below was sequenced from the same sample in a study of cytomegalovirus exposure and HLA in healthy donors. PCR used 60 Vbeta primers and 13 Jbeta primers. TCRdb's table, derived via immunoSEQ multiplex PCR, lists solely in-frame clones and lacks some. The table includes around 150,000 clones, around 90% detected once. The specimen was PBMCs. All receptors come from a woman aged 25-40 years in good health and CMV-seronegative.

This chain links TRBV5-1 with TRBJ2-4, with 7 bases aligning to TRBD1. The germline CDR1 and CDR2 sequences are SGHRS and YFSETQ. The J segment lost 7 bases and the V segment lost 0 bases, leaving 7 bases of the junction unmatched. This CDR3 contains 15 residues. CDR3 sequence: CASSLAGTDVNIQYF. CDR3 nucleotide sequence: TGCGCCAGCAGCTTGGCAGGGACAGACGTGAACATTCAGTACTTC.

The chain couples TRBV7-8 to TRBJ2-1; 10 bases match TRBD1. The CDR3 contains 15 residues. Germline CDR1 and CDR2: SGHVS and FQNEAQ. J gave up 10 bases and V 4 bases, and 10 bases lay outside the gene matches. This chain's CDR3 is CASSSVRQGAGEQFF. The CDR3 DNA is TGTGCCAGCAGCTCCGTCCGACAGGGGGCTGGCGAGCAGTTCTTC.

The CDR3 DNA sequence: TGTGCCAGCAGCTTAGCGGGAGGAGTAGAGACCCAGTACTTC. Translating gives CASSLAGGVETQYF. The V gene is TRBV7-3, the J gene TRBJ2-5, with 8 bases identical to TRBD2. This CDR3 contains 14 residues. Germline V gene data show CDR1 as SGHTA and CDR2 as FQGTGA. V shed 2 bases, J shed 4 bases, and the junction held 3 bases outside the gene matches.

This clone was counted once. The chain joins TRBV7-3 to TRBJ2-5; 7 bases match TRBD1. After removal of 8 bases from V and 2 bases from J, the junction contained 8 bases not matched to a gene. Germline CDR1 is SGHTA and CDR2 is FQGTGA. This CDR3 has 14 amino acids. The DNA of the CDR3 is TGTGCCAGCTCCGAACCGGGACAGCAAGAGACCCAGTACTTC. This translates into CASSEPGQQETQYF.

V is TRBV4-3 and J is TRBJ1-3; possible D gene TRBD1, 5 bases. Trimming cost V 1 base and J 0 bases, with 10 bases left between them. This CDR3 region has 16 residues. Germline CDR1 and CDR2: LGHNA and YSLEER. The CDR3 sequence is CASSQASRASGNTIYF. CDR3 sequence (DNA): TGCGCCAGCAGCCAAGCCAGCAGGGCCTCTGGAAACACCATATATTTT.

J is TRBJ1-2 and V is TRBV2; 10 positions agree with TRBD1. This CDR3 contains 14 residues. The germline gives CDR1 SNHLY, CDR2 FYNNEI. V trimming: 1 base; J trimming: 5 bases; junction bases outside the gene matches: 1. CDR3 residues: CASSEGGQGYGYTF. The CDR3 region has the DNA TGTGCCAGCAGTGAAGGGGGACAGGGGTATGGCTACACCTTC.

This clone was detected once. Germline and junction disagree at one end, which may indicate a read error. The same CDR3 also results from other DNA sequences found in this sample. The chain carries TRBV27 and TRBJ2-7; weak D call: TRBD2 (5 bases). This CDR3 has 16 amino acids. CDR1 is MNHEY and CDR2 is SMNVEV in the germline V gene (reference sequence). The CDR3 spells CASSLLREGEWYEQYF. The CDR3 DNA reads TGTGCCAGCAGTTTATTAAGAGAGGGAGAATGGTACGAACAGTACTTC.

The V call is TRBV16, the J call TRBJ1-5; D unresolved. V shed 0 bases and J shed 9 bases, with 9 bases lying between them. Germline assignment: CDR1 KGHSY and CDR2 FQNENV. The CDR3 loop spans 13 amino acids. This CDR3 reads CASSQSPERPQHF. The CDR3 nucleotides read TGTGCCAGCAGCCAATCGCCCGAGCGGCCCCAGCATTTT.

The genes are TRBV6-1 and TRBJ2-4, with 8 nucleotides matching TRBD1. The germline V gene has CDR1 MNHNS and CDR2 SASEGT. The CDR3 is 13 residues long. J was trimmed by 7 bases and V by 7 bases; bases with no gene match: 6. Here the CDR3 DNA reads TGTGCCAGCATGTTACGACAGGGGAACATTCAGTACTTC. Its protein product is CASMLRQGNIQYF.

The chain combines TRBV10-2 with TRBJ2-1, with 11 bases identical to TRBD2. The ends lost 6 bases at V and 7 bases at J; junction bases unmatched: 8. CDR1 WSHSY and CDR2 SAAADI come from the germline V gene. The CDR3 runs 15 residues. CDR3 in amino acids: CASRTSGSSGNEQFF. The CDR3 DNA is TGCGCCAGCAGAACTAGCGGGAGTTCGGGGAATGAGCAGTTCTTC.

V and J are TRBV27 and TRBJ1-1; D ambiguous. The CDR3 runs to 13 residues. Germline CDR1 MNHEY, CDR2 SMNVEV (reference sequence). V lost 6 bases and J 2 bases, leaving 10 bases between the germline ends. The CDR3 DNA reads TGTGCCAGCAGGTGGAGTCTTAACACTGAAGCTTTCTTT. Its translation: CASRWSLNTEAFF.

The table lists this clone with a few counts. V is TRBV29-1 and J is TRBJ2-7; 14 bases align to TRBD2. The J segment lost 1 base and the V segment lost 1 base, leaving 15 bases of the junction unmatched. The germline V gene encodes CDR1 SQVTM and CDR2 ANQGSEA. The CDR3 totals 20 residues. CDR3 in amino acids: CSVEVWGPGTSGRGSYEQYF. The DNA for the CDR3 is TGCAGCGTTGAAGTTTGGGGCCCCGGGACTAGCGGGAGAGGGTCCTACGAGCAGTACTTC.

This clone was seen only a few times. The chain uses TRBV18 and TRBJ2-1; the match to TRBD2 covers 11 bases. The CDR3 consists of 15 residues. Germline CDR1 reads KGHSH; CDR2 reads LQKENI. J lost 4 bases, V lost 6 bases, and 5 bases had no gene match. This CDR3 reads CASSTGTSGYNEQFF. CDR3 nucleotides: TGTGCCAGCTCGACCGGGACTAGCGGATACAATGAGCAGTTCTTC.

V usage is TRBV6-6 and J usage is TRBJ2-7; TRBD1 aligns across 7 bases. There are 14 residues in the CDR3. Germline CDR1 is MNHNY and CDR2 is SVGAGI (reference sequence). With V trimmed by 7 bases and J by 2 bases, 8 bases remained unmatched. The CDR3 loop reads CASTTGVWTYEQYF. The CDR3 bases are TGTGCCAGCACCACAGGGGTATGGACCTACGAGCAGTACTTC.

In this sample, this clone turned up a few times. The genes are TRBV2 and TRBJ1-2; D gene unclear. Trimming shortened V by 11 bases and J by 6 bases, and 19 bases separated the two germline ends. The CDR3 has 13 amino acids. CDR1 SNHLY and CDR2 FYNNEI come from the germline V gene. The CDR3 protein is CARAGWTEDGYTF. The CDR3 DNA reads as TGTGCCCGCGCCGGGTGGACGGAGGATGGCTACACCTTC. Based on the CDR3 plus reference TRBV2 and TRBJ1-2, the full variable domain is EPEVTQTPSHQVTQMGQEVILRCVPISNHLYFYWYRQILGQKVEFLVSFYNNEISEKSEIFDDQFSVERPDGSNFTLKIRSTKLEDSAMYFCARAGWTEDGYTFGSGTRLTVV.